This T cell receptor beta chain came from a study of blood T cell repertoires in COVID-19. Turning to the study itself: Nucleic acid was either cDNA or gDNA, and it came from T cells, B-cell-depleted T cells, or PBMCs.

The CDR3 runs to 13 residues. Trimming stripped 3 bases from V and 0 bases from J, with 6 bases between. In germline, CDR1 is LNHDA, CDR2 SQIVND (reference sequence). Some clones are missing from TCRdb's copy, which holds only in-frame ones; the method was immunoSEQ multiplex PCR. This table holds about 94,000 clones, under 90% found once. The sequence derives from a human donor in a cohort sampled during active COVID-19. The genes are TRBV19 and TRBJ2-7; D not certain. Sequenced material: peripheral blood. In DNA, the CDR3 is TGTGCCAGTAGTATGGAGTACTCCTACGAGCAGTACTTC. It yields the protein CASSMEYSYEQYF.